This TCR beta chain stems from a study of vaccination and CD4 T cells after COVID-19. The overall study: Six males and four females, two Hispanic, made up the convalescents.

As for this clonotype: Its cognate antigen is unknown.

CDR3 size: 17 residues. CDR1 is WNHNN and CDR2 is SYGVQD in the germline V gene (reference sequence). V gave up 4 bases and J gave up 1 base, with 19 bases separating them. The Oncomine TCR Beta short-read assay was what sequenced the DNA obtained from cultured CD4+ T cells. TCRdb recomputed calls from the PCR reads with MiXCR, one row per CDR3 protein. Among over 15,000 distinct CDR3 sequences listed, around three fifths were seen once. The treatment is: roughly 10-day PBMC culture with coronavirus spike peptide pools or control peptides (ViraFEST assay). Negative selection was the method that isolated CD4+ T cells after less than 12 days of culture.

V and J are TRBV10-1 and TRBJ1-1; no definite D call. This receptor was taken from a human donor who had recovered from COVID-19. The material sequenced was CD4+ T cells from blood, cultured in vitro. This CDR3 is CASSGLLRPFKNTEAFF. DNA for the CDR3: TGCGCCAGCAGTGGCCTTTTGAGGCCCTTCAAGAACACTGAAGCTTTCTTT.